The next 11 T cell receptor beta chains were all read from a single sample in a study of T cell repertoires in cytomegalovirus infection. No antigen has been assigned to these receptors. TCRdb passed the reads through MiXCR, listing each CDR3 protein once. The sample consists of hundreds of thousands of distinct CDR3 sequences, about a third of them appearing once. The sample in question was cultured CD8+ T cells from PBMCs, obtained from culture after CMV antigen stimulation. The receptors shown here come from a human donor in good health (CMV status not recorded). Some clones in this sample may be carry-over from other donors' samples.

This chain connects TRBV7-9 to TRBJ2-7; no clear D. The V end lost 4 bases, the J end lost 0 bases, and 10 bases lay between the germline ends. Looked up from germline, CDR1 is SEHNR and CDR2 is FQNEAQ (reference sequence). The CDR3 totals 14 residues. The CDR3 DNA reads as TGTGCCAGCAGCTCCCATATCTACTCCTACGAGCAGTACTTC. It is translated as CASSSHIYSYEQYF.

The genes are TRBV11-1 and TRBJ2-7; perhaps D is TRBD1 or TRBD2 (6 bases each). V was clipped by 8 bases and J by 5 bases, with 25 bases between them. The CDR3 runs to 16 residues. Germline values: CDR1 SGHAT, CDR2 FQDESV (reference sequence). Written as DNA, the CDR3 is TGTGCCAGCGCAATTCGGGGACACCGGAGGGGAGACGAGCAGTACTTC. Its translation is CASAIRGHRRGDEQYF.

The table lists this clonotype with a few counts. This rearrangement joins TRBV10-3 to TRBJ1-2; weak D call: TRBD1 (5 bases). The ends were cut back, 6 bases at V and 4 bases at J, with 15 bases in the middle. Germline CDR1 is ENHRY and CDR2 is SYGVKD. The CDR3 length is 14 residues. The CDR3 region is CAIRRDSETYGYTF. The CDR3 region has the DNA TGTGCCATCAGGCGGGACTCCGAGACCTATGGCTACACCTTC.

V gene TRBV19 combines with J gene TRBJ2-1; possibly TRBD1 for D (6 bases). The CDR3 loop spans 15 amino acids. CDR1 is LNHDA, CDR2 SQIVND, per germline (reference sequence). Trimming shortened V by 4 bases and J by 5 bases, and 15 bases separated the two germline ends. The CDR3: CASSTHRVINNEQFF. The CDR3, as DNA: TGTGCCAGTAGTACGCACAGGGTAATCAACAATGAGCAGTTCTTC.

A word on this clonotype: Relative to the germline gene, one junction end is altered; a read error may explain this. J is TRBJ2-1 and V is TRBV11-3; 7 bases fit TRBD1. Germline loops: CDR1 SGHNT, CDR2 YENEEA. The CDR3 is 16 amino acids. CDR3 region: CANSPYRGSSYNEQFF. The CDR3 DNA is TGTGCCAACAGCCCTTACAGGGGTTCCTCCTACAATGAGCAGTTCTTC.

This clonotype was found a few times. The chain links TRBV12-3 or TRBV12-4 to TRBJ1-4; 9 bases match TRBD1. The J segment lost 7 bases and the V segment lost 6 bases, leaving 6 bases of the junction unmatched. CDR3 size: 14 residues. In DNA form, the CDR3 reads TGTGCCAGCAGCCGGACAGGGGAGGGTGAAAAACTGTTTTTT. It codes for CASSRTGEGEKLFF.

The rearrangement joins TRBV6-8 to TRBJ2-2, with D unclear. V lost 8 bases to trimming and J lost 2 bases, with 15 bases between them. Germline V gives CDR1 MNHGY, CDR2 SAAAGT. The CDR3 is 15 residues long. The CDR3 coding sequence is TGTGCCAGCCCCCCGGACGGCAGTAACACCGGGGAGCTGTTTTTT. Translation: CASPPDGSNTGELFF.

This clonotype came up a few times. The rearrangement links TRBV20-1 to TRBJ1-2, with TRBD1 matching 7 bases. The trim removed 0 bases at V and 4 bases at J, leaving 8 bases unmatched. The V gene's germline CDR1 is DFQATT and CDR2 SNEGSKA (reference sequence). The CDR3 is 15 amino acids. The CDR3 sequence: CSARDSDRDFYGYTF. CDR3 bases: TGCAGTGCTAGAGATTCTGACAGGGATTTCTATGGCTACACCTTC.

CDR3 protein: CAISETGAQETQYF. The CDR3 DNA reads as TGTGCCATCAGCGAGACAGGAGCCCAAGAGACCCAGTACTTC. The chain recombines TRBV10-3 with TRBJ2-5; D is possibly TRBD1 (6 bases). CDR1 is ENHRY and CDR2 is SYGVKD in the germline V gene. This CDR3 region has 14 residues. Trimming shortened V by 6 bases and J by 1 base, and 12 bases separated the two germline ends.

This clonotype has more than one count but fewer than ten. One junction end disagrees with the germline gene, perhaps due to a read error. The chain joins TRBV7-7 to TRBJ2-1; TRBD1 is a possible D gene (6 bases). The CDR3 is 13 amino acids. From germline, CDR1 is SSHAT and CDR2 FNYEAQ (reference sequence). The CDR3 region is CASSLRRGNEQFF. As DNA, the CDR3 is TGTGCTAGCAGCTTACGCAGGGGAAATGAGCAGTTCTTC.

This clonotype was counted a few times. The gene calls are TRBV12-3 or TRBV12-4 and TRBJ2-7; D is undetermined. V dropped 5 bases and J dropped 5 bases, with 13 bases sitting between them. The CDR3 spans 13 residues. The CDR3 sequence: CASSLWITDEQYF. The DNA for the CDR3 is TGTGCCAGCAGTCTTTGGATCACGGACGAGCAGTACTTC.